The 27 T cell receptor beta chains reported below all come from one sample, sequenced in a study of beta chain features in type 1 diabetes. All of the isolated RNA was reverse transcribed, so expressed TCRB transcripts were sequenced. Using immunoSEQ multiplex PCR, the repertoire was profiled, and TCRdb retains in-frame clones only, with some absent. The repertoire holds approximately 150,000 clones, with just over 9% as singletons. The sample was central memory CD4+ T cells from blood. The origin of the receptors is a woman aged 18-29 years in good health.

The chain links TRBV18 to TRBJ2-6; TRBD1 matches 7 bases. Germline CDR1 and CDR2: KGHSH and LQKENI. V lost 2 bases and J lost 2; bases outside the gene matches: 0. The CDR3 covers 15 residues. The CDR3 sequence: CASSPGTAGANVLTF. Here the CDR3 DNA reads TGTGCCAGCTCACCAGGGACAGCTGGGGCCAACGTCCTGACTTTC.

In DNA, the CDR3 is TGCGCCAGCAGCTTGGCGGCGGACTTAACAAGAGGTGAGCAGTTCTTC. It yields the protein CASSLAADLTRGEQFF. The chain is built from TRBV5-1 and TRBJ2-1; the D gene is possibly TRBD2 (5 bases). CDR3 length: 16 residues. CDR1 and CDR2 (germline): SGHRS, YFSETQ. Trimming pared 0 bases from V and 9 bases from J, leaving 19 bases between.

The table lists this clone with a few counts. V and J are TRBV5-4 and TRBJ2-7, with 8 bases matching TRBD1. V dropped 7 bases and J dropped 7; count of bases not matched to a gene: 7. CDR1 is SGHNT, CDR2 YYREEE, per germline (reference sequence). The CDR3 consists of 12 residues. The CDR3, as DNA: TGTGCCAGCTCCTCAGGGGGCGGGGAGCAGTACTTC. Translating it yields CASSSGGGEQYF.

This sequence joins TRBV7-3 and TRBJ2-1, with TRBD2 matching over 8 bases. Germline V CDR1 and CDR2: SGHTA, FQGTGA. This CDR3 is built from 15 residues. The V and J ends lost 7 bases and 2 bases, in that order; junction bases with no gene match: 7. The CDR3 DNA reads as TGTGCCAGCACCCCAGCCGGGGGGGCCTACAATGAGCAGTTCTTC. Translating it yields CASTPAGGAYNEQFF.

This clone was observed a handful of times. V usage is TRBV9 and J usage is TRBJ1-4, with a tentative D call TRBD1 (5 bases). The CDR3 consists of 14 residues. Deletions cut 4 bases from V and 8 bases from J, with 15 bases between. CDR1 is SGDLS and CDR2 is YYNGEE in the germline V gene. As DNA, the CDR3 is TGTGCCAGCAGCCCTGACACATCAGGGGAAAAACTGTTTTTT. It is translated as CASSPDTSGEKLFF.

The chain carries TRBV6-6 and TRBJ1-4, with 10 bases aligning to TRBD1. The CDR3 contains 15 residues. V trimming: 5 bases; J trimming: 8 bases; junction bases outside the gene matches: 8. Germline V gene sequence: CDR1 MNHNY, CDR2 SVGAGI (reference sequence). The CDR3 protein is CASSPGQGFREKLFF. Here the CDR3 DNA reads TGTGCCAGCAGTCCGGGACAGGGGTTTCGAGAAAAACTGTTTTTT.

This clone showed up many times. V and J are TRBV29-1 and TRBJ1-4; D is uncertain. The CDR3 covers 15 residues. Per the germline V gene, CDR1 is SQVTM and CDR2 is ANQGSEA. The V gene lost 4 bases and the J gene lost 7 bases, with 19 bases spanning the gap. The CDR3 sequence: CSVVIVSGGTEKLFF. CDR3 DNA: TGCAGCGTTGTCATAGTATCGGGAGGAACTGAAAAACTGTTTTTT.

The CDR3 is CASTSGSAREQYF. CDR3 coding DNA: TGTGCCAGCACATCAGGGTCTGCAAGGGAGCAGTACTTC. V and J are TRBV25-1 and TRBJ2-7; tentatively, D is TRBD1 (5 bases). The CDR3 has 13 residues. CDR1 MGHDK and CDR2 SYGVNS come from the germline V gene. V was cut by 7 bases and J by 7 bases, with 17 bases left in between.

The V gene is TRBV5-7, the J gene TRBJ2-1; a weak D match, TRBD1 (5 bases). TRBV5-7 is given ORF status, its function remaining uncertain. V lost 3 bases, J lost 9 bases, and 19 bases lay in between. The CDR3 spans 15 residues. The CDR3 sequence is CASSSPIPSRGEQFF. The DNA for the CDR3 is TGTGCCAGCAGCTCCCCCATCCCTAGTAGGGGTGAGCAGTTCTTC.

This sequence joins TRBV7-2 and TRBJ2-3, with 8 bases fitting TRBD2. The CDR3 covers 13 residues. The V and J ends lost 3 bases and 5 bases, in that order; junction bases with no gene match: 1. Germline V lookup: CDR1 SGHTA, CDR2 FQGNSA. The CDR3 bases are TGTGCCAGCAGCTTCGCGGGGGGAGATACGCAGTATTTT. Translating gives CASSFAGGDTQYF.

The chain joins TRBV18 to TRBJ1-2; 9 bases agree with TRBD1. The length of the CDR3 is 14 residues. CDR1 is KGHSH and CDR2 is LQKENI in the germline V gene. V was pared by 3 bases and J by 5 bases, with 4 bases of the junction left unmatched. For the CDR3, the DNA is TGTGCCAGCTCACCGGGCGGACAGGGGTATGGCTACACCTTC. Translation: CASSPGGQGYGYTF.

This clone was recorded a few times. The chain couples TRBV30 to TRBJ2-7; a possible D gene is TRBD2 (5 bases). V dropped 2 bases and J dropped 7 bases, with 15 bases sitting between them. This CDR3 comprises 13 residues. In germline, CDR1 is GTSNPN, CDR2 SVGIG (reference sequence). The CDR3 coding sequence is TGTGCCTGGAGTCGACAAGGACTCGCAGAGCAGTACTTC. Translated, it gives CAWSRQGLAEQYF.

This chain connects TRBV5-1 to TRBJ1-2; a weak D match, TRBD1 (5 bases). The CDR3 is 14 amino acids. V gave up 2 bases and J gave up 2 bases, with 10 bases separating them. Looked up from germline, CDR1 is SGHRS and CDR2 is YFSETQ. CDR3 amino acids: CASSFTGSNYGYTF. CDR3 bases: TGCGCCAGCAGCTTTACAGGCTCGAACTATGGCTACACCTTC.

The gene calls are TRBV2 and TRBJ2-7; tentatively, D is TRBD1 (5 bases). Germline V CDR1 and CDR2: SNHLY, FYNNEI. This CDR3 comprises 13 residues. V was pared by 10 bases and J by 7 bases, with 20 bases between. CDR3 region: CATEPFDSREQYF. The CDR3 nucleotides are TGTGCCACCGAGCCTTTCGACAGCAGGGAGCAGTACTTC.

In this sample, this clone turned up a few times. The V call is TRBV5-6, the J call TRBJ1-1; D not resolved. Germline V lookup: CDR1 SGHDT, CDR2 YYEEEE. This CDR3 region has 15 residues. V shed 1 base and J shed 3 bases, with 13 bases lying between them. The CDR3: CASSLIGERDTEAFF. The CDR3 DNA reads as TGTGCCAGCAGCTTGATAGGAGAGCGGGACACTGAAGCTTTCTTT.

This clone was seen only a few times. The CDR3 DNA follows: TGTGCCAGCAGCCCCGGGGGGGACACTGAAGCTTTCTTT. Amino acid sequence: CASSPGGDTEAFF. This chain connects TRBV6-5 to TRBJ1-1; tentatively, D is TRBD1 (5 bases). The length of the CDR3 is 13 residues. The V end was cut by 6 bases, the J end by 3 bases, with 11 bases between. Germline V gene data show CDR1 as MNHEY and CDR2 as SVGAGI.

This rearrangement joins TRBV19 to TRBJ2-7; 9 nucleotides match TRBD1. Germline-derived CDR1 and CDR2 are LNHDA and SQIVND (reference sequence). CDR3 length equals 17 residues. V shed 7 bases and J 2 bases; nucleotides not matched to a gene: 15. This CDR3 reads CASTHGGGTGSTYEQYF. The CDR3 nucleotides read TGTGCCAGTACACACGGTGGCGGGACAGGGTCCACCTACGAGCAGTACTTC.

This clone appeared a few times. The rearrangement uses TRBV2 and TRBJ2-4; TRBD1 is a possible D gene (6 bases). The CDR3 runs 16 residues. From germline, CDR1 is SNHLY and CDR2 FYNNEI. V was pared by 6 bases and J by 0 bases, with 15 bases between. The CDR3 coding sequence is TGTGCCAGCAGGCCGGACAGAATGCTAGCCAAAAACATTCAGTACTTC. Its translation: CASRPDRMLAKNIQYF.

The rearrangement links TRBV27 to TRBJ2-3; D might be TRBD1 (6 bases). Germline V gene lookup returns CDR1 MNHEY and CDR2 SMNVEV (reference sequence). The CDR3 sequence is 14 residues long. Trimming pared 6 bases from V and 6 bases from J, leaving 16 bases between. The CDR3 reads CASSPRTAQDTQYF. CDR3 DNA sequence: TGTGCCAGCAGCCCTCGGACAGCTCAGGATACGCAGTATTTT.

The sample holds a few counts of this clone. The chain has TRBV7-2 and TRBJ2-5, with 10 bases identical to TRBD2. The CDR3 has 16 amino acids. Germline trimming cut 4 bases from V and 5 bases from J; bases unmatched to any gene: 10. The germline gives CDR1 SGHTA, CDR2 FQGNSA. CDR3 in amino acids: CASSWPSGGISETQYF. CDR3 DNA: TGTGCCAGCAGCTGGCCTAGCGGGGGCATTAGCGAGACCCAGTACTTC. Full variable domain (rest looked up from reference TRBV7-2 and TRBJ2-5): GAGVSQSPSNKVTEKGKDVELRCDPISGHTALYWYRQSLGQGLEFLIYFQGNSAPDKSGLPSDRFSAERTGGSVSTLTIQRTQQEDSAVYLCASSWPSGGISETQYFGPGTRLLVL.

The V and J genes are TRBV27 and TRBJ1-1; D is ambiguous. The CDR3 sequence is 13 residues long. Germline CDR1 reads MNHEY; CDR2 reads SMNVEV (reference sequence). Trimming removed 8 bases from V and 4 bases from J, with 14 bases in between. In DNA, the CDR3 is TGTGCCAGCGCGGCCCCGCTGGGCACTGAAGCTTTCTTT. Translating gives CASAAPLGTEAFF.

This clone came up a few times. This sequence joins TRBV10-3 and TRBJ2-1; TRBD1 aligns across 7 bases. Germline V gene lookup returns CDR1 ENHRY and CDR2 SYGVKD. The CDR3 is made up of 13 amino acids. V shed 8 bases, J shed 8 bases, and the junction held 9 bases outside the gene matches. The CDR3 loop is CAIGRGQADEQFF. CDR3 nucleotides: TGTGCCATCGGAAGGGGGCAGGCAGATGAGCAGTTCTTC.

CDR3 in DNA: TGTGCCAGCAGTGTACAGGGAGGGGACTACGAGCAGTACTTC. Protein: CASSVQGGDYEQYF. This chain links TRBV25-1 with TRBJ2-7; D is possibly TRBD2 (7 bases). CDR3 length: 14 amino acids. Trimming removed 4 bases at V and 3 bases at J, with 13 bases between. The germline V gene encodes CDR1 MGHDK and CDR2 SYGVNS.

This chain links TRBV19 with TRBJ2-3; D might be TRBD1 (6 bases). The CDR3 consists of 15 residues. Germline V gene lookup returns CDR1 LNHDA and CDR2 SQIVND (reference sequence). The ends were cut back, 0 bases at V and 6 bases at J, with 13 bases in the middle. The chain's CDR3 is CASSIEGRGGDTQYF. In nucleotides, the CDR3 is TGTGCCAGTAGTATAGAGGGCAGGGGTGGCGATACGCAGTATTTT.

V is TRBV6-5 and J is TRBJ2-3, with 9 bases fitting TRBD2. The CDR3 is 14 amino acids. The germline CDR1 and CDR2 sequences are MNHEY and SVGAGI. With 7 bases clipped from V and 4 bases from J, the junction kept 6 bases outside the gene matches. The CDR3 region is CASIQAGGADTQYF. CDR3 DNA: TGTGCCAGCATTCAAGCGGGGGGCGCAGATACGCAGTATTTT.

This clone was seen a handful of times. V gene TRBV30 combines with J gene TRBJ2-7, with D maybe TRBD1 (6 bases). Germline CDR1 is GTSNPN and CDR2 is SVGIG (reference sequence). The CDR3 loop spans 13 amino acids. V lost 3 bases and J 6 bases, leaving 15 bases between the germline ends. The CDR3 DNA reads TGTGCCTGGAGCAACTCTGGGGGCTTCGAGCAGTACTTC. This translates into CAWSNSGGFEQYF.

The chain recombines TRBV7-5 with TRBJ2-5; the table's D call, TRBD1, has no DNA check behind it. TRBV7-5 has pseudogene status. The CDR3 consists of 13 residues. This CDR3 reads CARSFQGVETQYF. In DNA form, the CDR3 reads TGTGCCAGAAGCTTCCAGGGGGTTGAGACCCAGTACTTC.